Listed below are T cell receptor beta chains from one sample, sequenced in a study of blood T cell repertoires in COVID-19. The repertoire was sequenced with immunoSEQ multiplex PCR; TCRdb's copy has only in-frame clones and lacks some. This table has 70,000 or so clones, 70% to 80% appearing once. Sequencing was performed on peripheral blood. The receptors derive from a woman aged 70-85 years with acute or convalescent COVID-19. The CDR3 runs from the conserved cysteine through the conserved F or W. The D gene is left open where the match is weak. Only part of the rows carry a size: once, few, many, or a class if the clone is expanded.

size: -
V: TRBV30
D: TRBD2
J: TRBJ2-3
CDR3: CAWSGTSRSTDTQYF
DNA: TGTGCCTGGAGTGGGACTAGCAGGAGCACAGATACGCAGTATTTT

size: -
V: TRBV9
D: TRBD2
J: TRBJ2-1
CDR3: CASSVQTGTSVNNEQFF
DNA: TGTGCCAGCAGCGTCCAAACCGGGACTAGCGTCAACAATGAGCAGTTCTTC

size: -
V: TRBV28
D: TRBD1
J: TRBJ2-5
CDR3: CASSQQGVETQYF
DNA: TGTGCCAGCAGTCAGCAGGGGGTGGAGACCCAGTACTTC

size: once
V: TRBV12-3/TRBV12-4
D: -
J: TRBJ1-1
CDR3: CASSLSMNTEAFF
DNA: TGTGCCAGCAGCCTCTCTATGAACACTGAAGCTTTCTTT

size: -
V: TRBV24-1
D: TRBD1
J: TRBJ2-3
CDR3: CATSDPTGLADTQYF
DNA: TGTGCCACCAGTGATCCGACAGGGTTGGCAGATACGCAGTATTTT

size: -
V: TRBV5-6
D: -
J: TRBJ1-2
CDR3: CASSFPGNYGYTF
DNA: TGTGCCAGCAGCTTCCCCGGGAACTATGGCTACACCTTC

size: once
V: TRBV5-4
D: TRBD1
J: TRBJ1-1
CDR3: CASSRDRDTEAFF
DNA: TGTGCCAGCAGCCGGGACAGGGACACTGAAGCTTTCTTT

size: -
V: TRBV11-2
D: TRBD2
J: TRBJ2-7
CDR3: CASSLGGLVGEQYF
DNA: TGTGCCAGCAGCTTAGGGGGACTAGTCGGCGAGCAGTACTTC

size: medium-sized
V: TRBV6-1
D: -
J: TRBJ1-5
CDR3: CASSEGSRGRLLEPQHF
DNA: TGTGCCAGCAGTGAAGGTAGTAGGGGCCGCTTATTGGAACCCCAGCATTTT

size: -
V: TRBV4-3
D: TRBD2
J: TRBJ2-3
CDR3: CASSPGLAGATGTDTQYF
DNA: TGCGCCAGCAGCCCAGGACTAGCGGGAGCCACGGGGACAGATACGCAGTATTTT

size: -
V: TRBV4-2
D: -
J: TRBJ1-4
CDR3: CASSQEGQFNEKLFF
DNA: TGTGCCAGCAGCCAAGAAGGACAGTTTAATGAAAAACTGTTTTTT

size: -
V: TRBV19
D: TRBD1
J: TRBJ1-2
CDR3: CASSIGGTGDNYGYTF
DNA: TGTGCCAGTAGTATTGGAGGGACAGGCGACAACTATGGCTACACCTTC

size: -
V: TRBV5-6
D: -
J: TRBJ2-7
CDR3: CASTHYTGRPYEQYF
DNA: TGTGCCAGCACCCATTACACAGGGAGACCCTACGAGCAGTACTTC

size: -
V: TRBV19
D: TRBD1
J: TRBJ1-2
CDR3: CASSGLQGARDGYTF
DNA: TGTGCCAGTAGTGGGTTACAGGGGGCGCGAGATGGCTACACCTTC

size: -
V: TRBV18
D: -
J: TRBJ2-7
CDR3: CASSPPGSLPYEQYF
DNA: TGTGCCAGCTCACCACCAGGTTCACTACCCTACGAGCAGTACTTC

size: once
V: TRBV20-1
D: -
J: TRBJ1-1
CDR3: CSARGTVEAFF
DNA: TGCAGTGCTAGAGGAACAGTTGAAGCTTTCTTT

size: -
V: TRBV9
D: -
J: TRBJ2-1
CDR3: CASSVDSSISSYNEQFF
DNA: TGTGCCAGCAGCGTAGACTCTTCGATTTCCTCCTACAATGAGCAGTTCTTC

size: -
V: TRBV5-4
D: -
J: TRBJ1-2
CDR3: CASSWRGGYGYTF
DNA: TGTGCCAGCAGCTGGAGGGGTGGCTATGGCTACACCTTC

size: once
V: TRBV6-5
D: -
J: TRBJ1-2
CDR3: CASSIRNYGYTF
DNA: TGTGCCAGCAGTATCAGGAACTATGGCTACACCTTC

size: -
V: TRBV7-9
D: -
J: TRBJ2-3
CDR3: CASSSVGDLRTDTQYF
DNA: TGTGCCAGCAGCTCCGTGGGGGACTTACGCACAGATACGCAGTATTTT